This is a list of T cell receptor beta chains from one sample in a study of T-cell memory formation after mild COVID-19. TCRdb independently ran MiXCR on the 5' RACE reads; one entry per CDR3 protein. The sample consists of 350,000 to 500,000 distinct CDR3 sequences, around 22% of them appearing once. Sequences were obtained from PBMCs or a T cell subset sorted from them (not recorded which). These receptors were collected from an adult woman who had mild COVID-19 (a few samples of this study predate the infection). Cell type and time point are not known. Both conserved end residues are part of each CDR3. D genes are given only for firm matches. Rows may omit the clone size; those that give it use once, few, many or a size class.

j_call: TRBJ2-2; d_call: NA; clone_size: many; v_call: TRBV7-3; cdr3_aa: CASSYFTGTAGELFF; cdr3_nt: TGTGCCAGCAGCTACTTTACAGGGACGGCCGGGGAGCTGTTTTTT
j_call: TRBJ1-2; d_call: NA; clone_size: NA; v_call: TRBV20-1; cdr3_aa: CSASPGALYGYTF; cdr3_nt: TGCAGTGCTAGTCCAGGGGCGCTCTATGGCTACACCTTC
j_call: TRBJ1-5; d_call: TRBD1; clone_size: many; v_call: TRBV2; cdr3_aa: CASSVDRVVYQPQHF; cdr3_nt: TGTGCCAGCAGTGTAGACAGGGTAGTATACCAGCCCCAGCATTTT
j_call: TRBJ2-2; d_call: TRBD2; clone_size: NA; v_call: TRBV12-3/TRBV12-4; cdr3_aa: CASSPQLAGGPGELFF; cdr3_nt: TGTGCCAGCAGTCCACAACTAGCGGGGGGGCCCGGGGAGCTGTTTTTT
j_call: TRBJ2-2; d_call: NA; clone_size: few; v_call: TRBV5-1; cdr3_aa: CASSFAQTGELFF; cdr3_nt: TGCGCCAGCAGCTTCGCTCAAACCGGGGAGCTGTTTTTT
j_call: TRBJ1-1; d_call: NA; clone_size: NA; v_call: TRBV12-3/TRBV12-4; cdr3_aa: CASSFGHAAEAFF; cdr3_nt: TGTGCCAGCAGTTTTGGTCACGCGGCTGAAGCTTTCTTT
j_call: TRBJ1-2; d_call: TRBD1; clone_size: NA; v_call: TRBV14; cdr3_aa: CASSTTGGHGYTF; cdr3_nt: TGTGCCAGCAGCACGACAGGGGGGCATGGCTACACCTTC
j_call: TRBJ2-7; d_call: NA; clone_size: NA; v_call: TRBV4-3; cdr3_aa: CASSPGVREEQYF; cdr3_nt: TGCGCCAGCAGCCCAGGGGTCCGGGAGGAGCAGTACTTC
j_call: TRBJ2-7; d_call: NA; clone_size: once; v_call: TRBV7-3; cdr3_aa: CASSLTGKYEQYF; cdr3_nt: TGTGCCAGCAGCTTAACAGGGAAATACGAGCAGTACTTC
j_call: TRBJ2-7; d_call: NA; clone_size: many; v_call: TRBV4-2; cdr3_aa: CASSKGHEQYF; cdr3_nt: TGTGCCAGCAGTAAAGGACATGAGCAGTACTTC
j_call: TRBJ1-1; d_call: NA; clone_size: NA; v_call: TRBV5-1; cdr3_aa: CASATKDGTEAFF; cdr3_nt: TGCGCCAGCGCGACCAAAGATGGCACTGAAGCTTTCTTT
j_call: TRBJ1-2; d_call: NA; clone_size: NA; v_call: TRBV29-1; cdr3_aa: CSVDAGGYGYTF; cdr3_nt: TGCAGCGTTGATGCCGGGGGCTATGGCTACACCTTC
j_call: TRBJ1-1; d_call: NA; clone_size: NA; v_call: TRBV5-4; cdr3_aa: CASSSRGWEVEAFF; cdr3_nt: TGTGCCAGCAGCTCTCGAGGCTGGGAGGTTGAAGCTTTCTTT
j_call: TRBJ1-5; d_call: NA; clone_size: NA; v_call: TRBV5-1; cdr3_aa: CASSSDVNQPQHF; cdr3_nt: TGCGCCAGCAGCTCGGACGTCAATCAGCCCCAGCATTTT
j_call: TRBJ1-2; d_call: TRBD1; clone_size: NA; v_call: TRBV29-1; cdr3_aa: CSVWGQGAEGYTF; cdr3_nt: TGCAGCGTTTGGGGACAGGGGGCCGAGGGCTACACCTTC
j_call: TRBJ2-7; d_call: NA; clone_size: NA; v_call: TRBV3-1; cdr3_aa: CASSDLGGFEQYF; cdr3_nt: TGTGCCAGCAGCGATCTGGGGGGATTCGAGCAGTACTTC
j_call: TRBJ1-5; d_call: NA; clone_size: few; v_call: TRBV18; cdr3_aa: CASSPGERQPQHF; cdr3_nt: TGTGCCAGCTCACCCGGAGAGCGGCAGCCCCAGCATTTT
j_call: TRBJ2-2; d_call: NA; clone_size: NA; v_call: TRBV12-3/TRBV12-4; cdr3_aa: CASSFTGPGELFF; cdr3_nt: TGTGCCAGCAGTTTTACGGGACCCGGGGAGCTGTTTTTT
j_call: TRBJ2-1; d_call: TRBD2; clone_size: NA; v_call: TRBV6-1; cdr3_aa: CASLKASGGGSYNEQFF; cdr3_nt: TGTGCCAGCTTGAAGGCTAGCGGGGGGGGATCATACAATGAGCAGTTCTTC
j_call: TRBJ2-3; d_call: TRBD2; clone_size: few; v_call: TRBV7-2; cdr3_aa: CASSSQPTSGSLTDTQYF; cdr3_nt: TGTGCCAGCAGCTCTCAACCCACTAGCGGGAGCCTCACAGATACGCAGTATTTT
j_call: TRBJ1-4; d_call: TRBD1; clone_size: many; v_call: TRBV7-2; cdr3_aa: CASSLVGGGMNEKLFF; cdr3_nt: TGTGCCAGCAGCTTAGTTGGAGGGGGCATGAATGAAAAACTGTTTTTT
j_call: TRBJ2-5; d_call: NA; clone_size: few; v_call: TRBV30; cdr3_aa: CASGDGPWRETQYF; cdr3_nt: TGTGCCTCCGGCGACGGCCCCTGGCGGGAGACCCAGTACTTC
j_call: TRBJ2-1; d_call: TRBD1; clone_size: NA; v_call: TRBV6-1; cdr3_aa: CASSDWQGAHEQFF; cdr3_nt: TGTGCCAGCAGTGACTGGCAGGGGGCACATGAGCAGTTCTTC
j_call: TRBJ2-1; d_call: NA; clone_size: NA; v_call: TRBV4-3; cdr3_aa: CASSQEPADEQFF; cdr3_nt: TGCGCCAGCAGCCAAGAACCCGCGGATGAGCAGTTCTTC
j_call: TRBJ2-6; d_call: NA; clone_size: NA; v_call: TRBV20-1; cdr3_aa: CSAREFAPGANVLTF; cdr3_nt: TGCAGTGCTAGGGAGTTCGCCCCTGGGGCCAACGTCCTGACTTTC
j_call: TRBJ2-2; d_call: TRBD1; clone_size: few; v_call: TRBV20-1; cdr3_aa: CSATTGDGNTGELFF; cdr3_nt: TGCAGTGCTACTACAGGGGACGGGAACACCGGGGAGCTGTTTTTT
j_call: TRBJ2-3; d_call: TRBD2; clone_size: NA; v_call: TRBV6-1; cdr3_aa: CASKTGGPGDTQYF; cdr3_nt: TGTGCCAGCAAAACGGGGGGGCCAGGAGATACGCAGTATTTT
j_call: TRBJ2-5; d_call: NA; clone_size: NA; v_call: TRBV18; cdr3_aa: CASSPGGLSAETQYF; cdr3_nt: TGTGCCAGCTCCCCAGGAGGGCTATCCGCGGAGACCCAGTACTTC
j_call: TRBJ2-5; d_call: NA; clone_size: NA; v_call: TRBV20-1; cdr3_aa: CSARAAETQYF; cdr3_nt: TGCAGTGCTAGAGCGGCCGAGACCCAGTACTTC
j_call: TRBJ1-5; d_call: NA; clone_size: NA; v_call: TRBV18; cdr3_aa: CASSPRQTGGGNQPQHF; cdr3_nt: TGTGCCAGCTCACCTAGACAGACCGGGGGAGGGAATCAGCCCCAGCATTTT
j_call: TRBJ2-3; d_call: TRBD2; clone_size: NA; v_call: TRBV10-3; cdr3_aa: CAISGRGGQDTQYF; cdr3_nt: TGTGCCATCAGTGGGCGGGGGGGCCAAGATACGCAGTATTTT
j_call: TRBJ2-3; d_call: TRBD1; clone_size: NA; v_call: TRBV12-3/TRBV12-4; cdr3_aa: CASSGGTGLTDTQYF; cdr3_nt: TGTGCCAGCAGTGGAGGGACAGGACTCACAGATACGCAGTATTTT
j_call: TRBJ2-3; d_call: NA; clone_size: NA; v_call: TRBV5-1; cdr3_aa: CASSLADTSTDTQYF; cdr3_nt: TGCGCCAGCAGCTTGGCAGATACTAGCACAGATACGCAGTATTTT
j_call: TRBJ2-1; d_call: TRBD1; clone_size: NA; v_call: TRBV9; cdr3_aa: CASSFPTGSENEQFF; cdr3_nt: TGTGCCAGCAGCTTCCCGACAGGGTCGGAAAATGAGCAGTTCTTC
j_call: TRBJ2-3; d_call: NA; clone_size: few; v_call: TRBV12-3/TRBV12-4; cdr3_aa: CASRNLQGGADTQYF; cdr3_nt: TGTGCCAGCCGAAACCTACAGGGTGGGGCAGATACGCAGTATTTT
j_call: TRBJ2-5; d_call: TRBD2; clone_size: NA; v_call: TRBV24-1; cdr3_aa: CATSDPTAWASGDQDTQYF; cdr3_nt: TGTGCCACCAGTGATCCGACGGCTTGGGCTAGCGGGGACCAAGATACCCAGTACTTC
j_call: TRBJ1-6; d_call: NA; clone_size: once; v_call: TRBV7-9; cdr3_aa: CASSFMRGGGTASPLHF; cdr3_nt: TGTGCCAGCAGCTTTATGCGCGGGGGGGGGACGGCTTCACCCCTCCACTTT
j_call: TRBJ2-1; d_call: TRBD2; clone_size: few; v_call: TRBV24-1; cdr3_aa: CATSDTTGRLYNEQFF; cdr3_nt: TGTGCCACCAGTGACACCACCGGGAGGCTTTACAATGAGCAGTTCTTC
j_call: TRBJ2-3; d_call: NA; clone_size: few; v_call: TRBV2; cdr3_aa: CAKSLAYSTDTQYF; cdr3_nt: TGTGCCAAGAGTCTAGCGTACAGCACAGATACGCAGTATTTT
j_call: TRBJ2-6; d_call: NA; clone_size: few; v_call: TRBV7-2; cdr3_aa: CASSPPFLVAASSGANVLTF; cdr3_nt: TGTGCCAGCAGCCCACCCTTCTTGGTAGCGGCGAGCTCTGGGGCCAACGTCCTGACTTTC
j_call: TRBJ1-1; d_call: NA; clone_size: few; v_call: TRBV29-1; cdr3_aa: CSVEAGAKTEAFF; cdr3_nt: TGCAGCGTTGAAGCAGGGGCCAAGACTGAAGCTTTCTTT
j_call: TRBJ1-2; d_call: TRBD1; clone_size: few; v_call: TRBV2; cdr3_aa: CASSGQGRSYTF; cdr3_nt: TGTGCCAGCAGCGGACAGGGAAGGAGCTACACCTTC